The sequence of this TCR beta chain was determined in a study of cytomegalovirus exposure and HLA in healthy donors. The study, taken as a whole, reports: V segments that were indistinguishable, TRBV6-2 and TRBV6-3 among them, were omitted from analysis. Specific recognition of CMV antigens was confirmed in vitro for three chains (all CMV-associated). An Asian-associated ancestry cluster reportedly showed fewer N-insertions than the approximately 660-donor mean in a later analysis.

PCR amplification relied on 60 Vbeta primers (plus 13 Jbeta primers). Assay: immunoSEQ multiplex PCR; the TCRdb copy retains only in-frame clones and omits some. The sample lists roughly 75,000 clones; roughly 82% were seen once. This clone was recorded once. Antigen specificity is unknown. The junction had 3 bases not matched to a gene; V was cut back by 5 bases and J by 5 bases. This CDR3 is built from 13 residues. The germline gives CDR1 SGHTA, CDR2 FQGTGA. The genes are TRBV7-3 and TRBJ2-7, with 10 bases identical to TRBD1. This sequence was found in a man aged 65-85 years in good health and CMV-seropositive. Input material: PBMCs. DNA for the CDR3: TGTGCCAGCAGCACCGGGACAGGGGACGAGCAGTACTTC. It yields the protein CASSTGTGDEQYF.